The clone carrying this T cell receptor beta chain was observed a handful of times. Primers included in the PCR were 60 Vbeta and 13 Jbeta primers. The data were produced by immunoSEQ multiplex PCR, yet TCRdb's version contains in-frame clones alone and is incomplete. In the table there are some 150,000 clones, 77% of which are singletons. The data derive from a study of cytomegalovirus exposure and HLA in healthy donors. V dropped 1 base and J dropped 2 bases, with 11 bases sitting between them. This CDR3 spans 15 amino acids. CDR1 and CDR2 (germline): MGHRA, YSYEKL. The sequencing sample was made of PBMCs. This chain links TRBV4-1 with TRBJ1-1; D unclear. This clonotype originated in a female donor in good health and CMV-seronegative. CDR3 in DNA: TGCGCCAGCAGCCAAGGTGGCCAGGTCAACACTGAAGCTTTCTTT. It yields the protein CASSQGGQVNTEAFF.